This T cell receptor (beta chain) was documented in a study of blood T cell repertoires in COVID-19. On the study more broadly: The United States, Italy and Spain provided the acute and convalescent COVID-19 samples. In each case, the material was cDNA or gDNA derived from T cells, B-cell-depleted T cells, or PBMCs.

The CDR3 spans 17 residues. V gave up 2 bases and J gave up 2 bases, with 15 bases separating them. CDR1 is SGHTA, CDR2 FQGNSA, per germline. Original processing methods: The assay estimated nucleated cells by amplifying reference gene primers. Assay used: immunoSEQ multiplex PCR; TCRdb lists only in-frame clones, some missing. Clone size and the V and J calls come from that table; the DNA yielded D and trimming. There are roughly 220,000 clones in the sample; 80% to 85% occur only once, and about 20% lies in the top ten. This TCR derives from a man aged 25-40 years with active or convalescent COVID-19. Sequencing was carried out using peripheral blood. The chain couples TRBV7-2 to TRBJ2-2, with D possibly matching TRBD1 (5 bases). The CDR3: CASSLQGGWGNTGELFF. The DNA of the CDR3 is TGTGCCAGCAGCTTACAGGGTGGTTGGGGTAACACCGGGGAGCTGTTTTTT.